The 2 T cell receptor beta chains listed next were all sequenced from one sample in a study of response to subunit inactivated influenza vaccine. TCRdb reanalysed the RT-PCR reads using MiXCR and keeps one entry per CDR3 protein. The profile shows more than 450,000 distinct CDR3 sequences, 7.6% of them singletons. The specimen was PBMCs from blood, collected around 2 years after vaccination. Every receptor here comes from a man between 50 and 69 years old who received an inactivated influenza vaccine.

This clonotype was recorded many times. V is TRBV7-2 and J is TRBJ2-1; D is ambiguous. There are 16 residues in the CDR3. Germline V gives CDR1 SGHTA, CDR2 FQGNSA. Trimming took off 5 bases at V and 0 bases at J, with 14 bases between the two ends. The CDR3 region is CASSPLPMSSYNEQFF. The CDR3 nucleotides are TGTGCCAGCAGCCCACTACCCATGAGCTCCTACAATGAGCAGTTCTTC.

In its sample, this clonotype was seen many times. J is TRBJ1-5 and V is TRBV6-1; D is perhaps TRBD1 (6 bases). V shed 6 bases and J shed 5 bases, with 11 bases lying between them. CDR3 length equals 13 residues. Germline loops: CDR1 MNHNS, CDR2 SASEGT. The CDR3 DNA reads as TGTGCCAGCAGCAGTCAGGGGTATCAGCCCCAGCATTTT. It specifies CASSSQGYQPQHF.